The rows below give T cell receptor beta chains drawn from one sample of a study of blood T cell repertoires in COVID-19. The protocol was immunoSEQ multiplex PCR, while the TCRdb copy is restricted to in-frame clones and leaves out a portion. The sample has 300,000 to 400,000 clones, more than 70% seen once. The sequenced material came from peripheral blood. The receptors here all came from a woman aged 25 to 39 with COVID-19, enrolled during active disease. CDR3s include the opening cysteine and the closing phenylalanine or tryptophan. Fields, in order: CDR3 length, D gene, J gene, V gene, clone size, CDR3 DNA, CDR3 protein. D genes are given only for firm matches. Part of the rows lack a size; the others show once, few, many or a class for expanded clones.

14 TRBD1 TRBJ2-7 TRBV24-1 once TGTGCCACCAGCGCCCGGACAGGGTCCTACGAGCAGTACTTC CATSARTGSYEQYF
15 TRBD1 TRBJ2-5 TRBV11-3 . TGTGCCAGCAGCTCCTACGCGCGACAGGGGGAGACCCAGTACTTC CASSSYARQGETQYF
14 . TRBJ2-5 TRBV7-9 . TGTGCCAGCAGCTTAACGAGTTCCCAAGAGACCCAGTACTTC CASSLTSSQETQYF
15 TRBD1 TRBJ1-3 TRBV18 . TGTGCCAGCTCACCAAGGGACAGCCCTGGAAACACCATATATTTT CASSPRDSPGNTIYF
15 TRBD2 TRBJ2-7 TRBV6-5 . TGTGCCAGCAGTCAAACCGGGACTAGCGAGTACGAGCAGTACTTC CASSQTGTSEYEQYF
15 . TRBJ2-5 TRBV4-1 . TGCGCCAGCAGCCAACTAGGACTGATCCAAGAGACCCAGTACTTC CASSQLGLIQETQYF
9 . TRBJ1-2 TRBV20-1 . TGCAGTGCTACTAAAAACCTCACCTTC CSATKNLTF
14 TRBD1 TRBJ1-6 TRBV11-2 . TGTGCCAGCAGCCTAGACAGGGTTGGATCACCCCTCCACTTT CASSLDRVGSPLHF
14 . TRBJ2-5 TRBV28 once TGTGCCAGCAGTTCACAGGGGAGGCAAGAGACCCAGTACTTC CASSSQGRQETQYF
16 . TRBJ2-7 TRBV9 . TGTGCCAGCAGCCCGAGGGCGGTGGGGAGCTCCTACGAGCAGTACTTC CASSPRAVGSSYEQYF
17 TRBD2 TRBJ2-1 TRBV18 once TGTGCCAGCTCACTGGGGACTAGCGGGAGCGGTCTTGGAGAGCAGTTCTTC CASSLGTSGSGLGEQFF
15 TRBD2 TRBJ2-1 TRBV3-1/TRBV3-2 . TGTGCCAGCAGCCTCCCGGGACTAGCCTCCGATGAGCAGTTCTTC CASSLPGLASDEQFF
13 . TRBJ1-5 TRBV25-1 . TGTGCCAGCAGTGAATTAGACAATCAGCCCCAGCATTTT CASSELDNQPQHF
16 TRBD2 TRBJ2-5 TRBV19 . TGTGCCAGTAGTTCTGGGGTAGCGGGAGGCGGAGAGACCCAGTACTTC CASSSGVAGGGETQYF
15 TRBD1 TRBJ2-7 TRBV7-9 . TGTGCCAGCAGCTTAGAGGCAGGGGGCGCGTACGAGCAGTACTTC CASSLEAGGAYEQYF
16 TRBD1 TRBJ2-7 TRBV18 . TGTGCCAGCTCACCACCGTGGGGACAGGGACGATACGAGCAGTACTTC CASSPPWGQGRYEQYF
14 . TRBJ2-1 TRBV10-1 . TGCGCCAGCAAAGGACATACGGGGGACAATGAGCAGTTCTTC CASKGHTGDNEQFF
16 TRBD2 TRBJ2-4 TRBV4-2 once TGTGCCAGCAGCCAAGATTCGACTAGCGGGGGGTCAACTAAGTACTTC CASSQDSTSGGSTKYF
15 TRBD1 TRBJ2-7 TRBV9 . TGTGCCAGCAGCGCATTTTCCGGGACAGCCTACGAGCAGTACTTC CASSAFSGTAYEQYF
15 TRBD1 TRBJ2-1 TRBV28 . TGTGCCACCAATATGCGACAGGGATTAAACAATGAGCAGTTCTTC CATNMRQGLNNEQFF
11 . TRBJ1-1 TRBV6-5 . TGTGCCAGCATCGGGGAGACTGAAGCTTTCTTT CASIGETEAFF
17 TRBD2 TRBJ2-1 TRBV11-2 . TGTGCCAGCAGCTTAGGGTTCGGCGGGAGCTCCTACAATGAGCAGTTCTTC CASSLGFGGSSYNEQFF
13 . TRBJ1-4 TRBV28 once TGTGCCAGCAGTTTGGAGGCCAGTGAAAAACTGTTTTTT CASSLEASEKLFF
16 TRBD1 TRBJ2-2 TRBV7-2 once TGTGCCAGCAGCTCGTCGGGGACAGCCTATACCGGGGAGCTGTTTTTT CASSSSGTAYTGELFF
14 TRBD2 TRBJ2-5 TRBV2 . TGTGCCAGCAGTGAGCGGGGGAACCAAGAGACCCAGTACTTC CASSERGNQETQYF
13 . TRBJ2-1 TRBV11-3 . TGTGCCAGCAGCTTCGCTAGGGGCAATGAGCAGTTCTTC CASSFARGNEQFF
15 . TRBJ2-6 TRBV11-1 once TGTGCCAGCAGCTTAGACTACTCTGGGGCCAACGTCCTGACTTTC CASSLDYSGANVLTF
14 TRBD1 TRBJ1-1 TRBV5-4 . TGTGCCAGCAGCTTCTCTCGACAGGGGGCTGAAGCTTTCTTT CASSFSRQGAEAFF
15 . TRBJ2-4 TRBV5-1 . TGCGCCAGCAGCTTGGGCGCGGTAGCCAAAAACATTCAGTACTTC CASSLGAVAKNIQYF
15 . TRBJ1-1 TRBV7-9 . TGTGCCAGCAGCTTATCCGCAGGCCAGAACACTGAAGCTTTCTTT CASSLSAGQNTEAFF
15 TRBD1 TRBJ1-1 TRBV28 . TGTGCCAGCAGTTCGACAGGGTATTGGGGCACTGAAGCTTTCTTT CASSSTGYWGTEAFF
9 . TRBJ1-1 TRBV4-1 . TGCGCCAGCAGCCTCAAAGCTTTCTTT CASSLKAFF
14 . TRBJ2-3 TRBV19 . TGTGCCAGTAGTATGGAGAGGAGCACAGATACGCAGTATTTT CASSMERSTDTQYF
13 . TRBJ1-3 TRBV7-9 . TGTGCCAGCAGCTCAGGGTCTGGAAACACCATATATTTT CASSSGSGNTIYF
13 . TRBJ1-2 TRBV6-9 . TGTGCCAGCGACAGAACCCTTTTCTATGGCTACACCTTC CASDRTLFYGYTF
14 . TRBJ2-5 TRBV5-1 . TGCGCCAGCAGCTACAGAACGGACCAAGAGACCCAGTACTTC CASSYRTDQETQYF
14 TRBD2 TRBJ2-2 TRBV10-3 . TGTGCCATCAGGCGGGAGTTTGGCACCGGGGAGCTGTTTTTT CAIRREFGTGELFF
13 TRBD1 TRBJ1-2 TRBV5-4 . TGTGCCAGCAGCTCAGACAGGGCAGGTGGCTACACCTTC CASSSDRAGGYTF
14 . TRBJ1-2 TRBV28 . TGTGCCAGCAGTTTATGGGGGGAGGGCTATGGCTACACCTTC CASSLWGEGYGYTF
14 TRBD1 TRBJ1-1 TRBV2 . TGTGCCAGCAGTCAGCTACAGGGGGCCACTGAAGCTTTCTTT CASSQLQGATEAFF
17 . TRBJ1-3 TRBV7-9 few TGTGCCAGCAGCTTAGAATTCACGGGGTATACCGGAAACACCATATATTTT CASSLEFTGYTGNTIYF
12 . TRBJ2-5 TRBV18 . TGTGCCAGCTCCCCCGAGCAAGAGACCCAGTACTTC CASSPEQETQYF
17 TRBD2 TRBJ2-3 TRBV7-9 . TGTGCCAGCAGCTCCGCCCAGACTAGCGGGGGCACAGATACGCAGTATTTT CASSSAQTSGGTDTQYF
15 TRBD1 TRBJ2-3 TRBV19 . TGTGCCAGTAGTACGCCGACAGGGACCACAGATACGCAGTATTTT CASSTPTGTTDTQYF
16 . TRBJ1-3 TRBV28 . TGTGCCAGCAGTTTATACAGGACCCCGGGCGGAAACACCATATATTTT CASSLYRTPGGNTIYF
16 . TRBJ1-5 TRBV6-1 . TGTGCCAGCAGTGAGCAGGGCCCTTATAGCAATCAGCCCCAGCATTTT CASSEQGPYSNQPQHF
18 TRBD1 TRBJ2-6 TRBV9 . TGTGCCAGCAGCGCCGGGACAGGGGCGGGAGTTGGGGCCAACGTCCTGACTTTC CASSAGTGAGVGANVLTF
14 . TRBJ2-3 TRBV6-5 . TGTGCCAGCAGTTACTCGGCTAGCACAGATACGCAGTATTTT CASSYSASTDTQYF
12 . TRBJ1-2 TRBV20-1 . TGCAGTGCTAGTCAGGGGCGGTATGGCTACACCTTC CSASQGRYGYTF
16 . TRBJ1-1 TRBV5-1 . TGCGCCAGCAGCTTGGGGGACAAAGGGGATTCGGCTGAAGCTTTCTTT CASSLGDKGDSAEAFF
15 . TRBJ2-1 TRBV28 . TGTGCCAGCAGTTTACCGGGGAGCTCCTACAATGAGCAGTTCTTC CASSLPGSSYNEQFF
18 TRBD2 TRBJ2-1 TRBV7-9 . TGTGCCAGCAGCTTGTTTGGGCTAGCGGGGGTTCAGTACAATGAGCAGTTCTTC CASSLFGLAGVQYNEQFF